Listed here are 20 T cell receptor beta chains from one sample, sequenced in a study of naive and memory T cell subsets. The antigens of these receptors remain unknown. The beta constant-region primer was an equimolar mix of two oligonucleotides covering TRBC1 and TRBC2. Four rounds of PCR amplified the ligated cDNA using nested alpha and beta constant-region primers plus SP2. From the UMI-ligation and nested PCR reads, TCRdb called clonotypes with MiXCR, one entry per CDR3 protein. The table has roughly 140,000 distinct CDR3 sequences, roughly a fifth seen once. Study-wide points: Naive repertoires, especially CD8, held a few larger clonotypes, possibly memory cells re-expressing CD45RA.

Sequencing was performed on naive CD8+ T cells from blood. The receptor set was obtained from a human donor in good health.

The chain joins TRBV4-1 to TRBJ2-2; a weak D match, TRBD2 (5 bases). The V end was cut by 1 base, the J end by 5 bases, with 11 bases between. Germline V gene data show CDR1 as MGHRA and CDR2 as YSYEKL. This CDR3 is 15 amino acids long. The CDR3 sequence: CASSQGFGETGELFF. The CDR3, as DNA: TGCGCCAGCAGCCAAGGGTTCGGGGAGACCGGGGAGCTGTTTTTT.

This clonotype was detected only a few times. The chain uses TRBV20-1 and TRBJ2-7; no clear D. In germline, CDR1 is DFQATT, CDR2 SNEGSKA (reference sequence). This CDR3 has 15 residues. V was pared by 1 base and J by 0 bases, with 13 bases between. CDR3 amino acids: CSARVPVIPSYEQYF. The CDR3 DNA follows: TGCAGTGCTAGAGTTCCAGTCATTCCCTCCTACGAGCAGTACTTC.

The CDR3 DNA follows: TGTGCCAGCAGTTATGGGGGCACCGGGGAGCTGTTTTTT. Its translation is CASSYGGTGELFF. This chain uses TRBV6-5 with TRBJ2-2, with D possibly called TRBD1 or TRBD2 (5 bases each). There are 13 residues in the CDR3. The germline gives CDR1 MNHEY, CDR2 SVGAGI. V was trimmed by 3 bases and J by 4 bases, leaving 6 bases between them.

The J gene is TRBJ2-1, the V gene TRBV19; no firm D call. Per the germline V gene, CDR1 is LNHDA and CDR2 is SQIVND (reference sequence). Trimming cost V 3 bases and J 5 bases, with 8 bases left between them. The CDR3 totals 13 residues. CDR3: CASSIYLDNEQFF. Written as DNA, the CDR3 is TGTGCCAGTAGTATTTATCTGGACAATGAGCAGTTCTTC.

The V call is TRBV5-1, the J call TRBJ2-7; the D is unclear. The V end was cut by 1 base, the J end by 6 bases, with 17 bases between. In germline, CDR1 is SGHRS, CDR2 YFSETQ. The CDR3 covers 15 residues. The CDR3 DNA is TGCGCCAGCAGCTTGAACAGCCGTGGATTTGGCGAGCAGTACTTC. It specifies CASSLNSRGFGEQYF.

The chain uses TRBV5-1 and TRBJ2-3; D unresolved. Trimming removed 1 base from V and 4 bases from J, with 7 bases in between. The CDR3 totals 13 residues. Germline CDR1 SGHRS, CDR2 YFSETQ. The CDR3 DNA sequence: TGCGCCAGCAGCTTGAGATCACCAGATACGCAGTATTTT. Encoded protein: CASSLRSPDTQYF.

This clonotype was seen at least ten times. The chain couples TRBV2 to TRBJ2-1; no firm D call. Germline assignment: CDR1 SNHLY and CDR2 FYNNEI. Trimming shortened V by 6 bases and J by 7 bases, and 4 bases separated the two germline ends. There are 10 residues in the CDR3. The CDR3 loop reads CASRGNEQFF. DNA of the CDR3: TGTGCCAGCAGGGGTAATGAGCAGTTCTTC.

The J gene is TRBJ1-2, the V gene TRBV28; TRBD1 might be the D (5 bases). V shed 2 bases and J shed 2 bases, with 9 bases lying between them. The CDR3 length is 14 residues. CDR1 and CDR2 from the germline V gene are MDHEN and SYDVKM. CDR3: CASSLAGSNYGYTF. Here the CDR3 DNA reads TGTGCCAGCAGTTTAGCAGGGTCGAACTATGGCTACACCTTC.

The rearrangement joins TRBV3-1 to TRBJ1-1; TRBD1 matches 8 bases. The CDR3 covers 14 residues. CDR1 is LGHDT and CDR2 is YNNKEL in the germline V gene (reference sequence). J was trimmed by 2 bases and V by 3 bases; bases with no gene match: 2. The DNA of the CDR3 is TGTGCCAGCAGCCAGGGGACAGGAAACACTGAAGCTTTCTTT. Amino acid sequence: CASSQGTGNTEAFF.

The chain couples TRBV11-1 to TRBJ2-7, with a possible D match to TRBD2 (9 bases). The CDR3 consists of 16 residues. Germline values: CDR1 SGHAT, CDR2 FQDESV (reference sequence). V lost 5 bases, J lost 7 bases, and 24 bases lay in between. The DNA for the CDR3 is TGTGCCAGCAGCAGCGGGAGGAATCAGGGGGCGAGGGAGCAGTACTTC. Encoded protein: CASSSGRNQGAREQYF.

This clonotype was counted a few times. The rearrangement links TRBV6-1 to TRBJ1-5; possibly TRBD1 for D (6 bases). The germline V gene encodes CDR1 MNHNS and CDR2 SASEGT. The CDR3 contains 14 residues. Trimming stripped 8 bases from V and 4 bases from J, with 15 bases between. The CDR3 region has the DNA TGTGCCAGCGGAGGGGGGGGAAGGAATCAGCCCCAGCATTTT. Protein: CASGGGGRNQPQHF.

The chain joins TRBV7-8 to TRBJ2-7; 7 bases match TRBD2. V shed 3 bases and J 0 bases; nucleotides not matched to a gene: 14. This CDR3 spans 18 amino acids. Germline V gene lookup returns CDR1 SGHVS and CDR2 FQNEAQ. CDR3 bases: TGTGCCAGCAGCTTCGGCCGGGACTACGCTTCAGGCTCCTACGAGCAGTACTTC. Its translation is CASSFGRDYASGSYEQYF.

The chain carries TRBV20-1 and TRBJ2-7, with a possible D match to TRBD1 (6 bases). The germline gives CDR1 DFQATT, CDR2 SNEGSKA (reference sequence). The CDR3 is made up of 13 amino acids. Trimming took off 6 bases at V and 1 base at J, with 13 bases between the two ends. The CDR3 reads CSAEPTGSYEQYF. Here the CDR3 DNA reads TGCAGTGCAGAACCGACAGGTTCCTACGAGCAGTACTTC.

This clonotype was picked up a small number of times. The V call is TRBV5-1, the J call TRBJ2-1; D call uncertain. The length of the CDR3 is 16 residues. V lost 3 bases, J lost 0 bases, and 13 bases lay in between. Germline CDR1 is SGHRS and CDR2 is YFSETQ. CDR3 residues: CASSYDAESSYNEQFF. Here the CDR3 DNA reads TGCGCCAGCAGCTACGACGCGGAGAGCTCCTACAATGAGCAGTTCTTC.

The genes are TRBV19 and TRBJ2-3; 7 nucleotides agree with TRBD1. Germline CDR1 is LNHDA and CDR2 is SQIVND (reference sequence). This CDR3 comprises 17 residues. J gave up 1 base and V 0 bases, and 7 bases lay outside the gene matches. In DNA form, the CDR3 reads TGTGCCAGTAGTATAGATCGGGAAACAGGGGGCACAGATACGCAGTATTTT. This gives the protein CASSIDRETGGTDTQYF.

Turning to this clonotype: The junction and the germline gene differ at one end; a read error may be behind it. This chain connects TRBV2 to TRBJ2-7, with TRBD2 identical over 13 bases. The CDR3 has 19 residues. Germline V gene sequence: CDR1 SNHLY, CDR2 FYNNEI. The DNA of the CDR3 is TGTGCCAGCAGGGAAGCGCTTCTGGCGACTAGCGGGAGGCCCTACGAGCAGTACTTC. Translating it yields CASREALLATSGRPYEQYF.

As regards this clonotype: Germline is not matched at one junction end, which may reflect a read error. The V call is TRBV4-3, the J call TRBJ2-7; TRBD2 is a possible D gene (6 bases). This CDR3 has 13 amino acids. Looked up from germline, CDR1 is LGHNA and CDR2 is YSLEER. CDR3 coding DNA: TGCGCCAGCAGCCAACGTTCGGGAGCCCCCAGGAACTTC. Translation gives CASSQRSGAPRNF.

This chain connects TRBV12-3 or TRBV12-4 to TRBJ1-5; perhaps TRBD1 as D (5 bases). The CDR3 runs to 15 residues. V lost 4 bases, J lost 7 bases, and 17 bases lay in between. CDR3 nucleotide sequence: TGTGCCAGCAGTTCCAGAGACGGGGCTGGACAGCCCCAGCATTTT. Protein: CASSSRDGAGQPQHF.

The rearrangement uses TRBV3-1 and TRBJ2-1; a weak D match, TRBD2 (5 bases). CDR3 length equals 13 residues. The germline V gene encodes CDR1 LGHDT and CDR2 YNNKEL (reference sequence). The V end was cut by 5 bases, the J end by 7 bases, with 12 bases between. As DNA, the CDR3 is TGTGCCAGCAGCTACGCGGGCGCGAATGAGCAGTTCTTC. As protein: CASSYAGANEQFF.

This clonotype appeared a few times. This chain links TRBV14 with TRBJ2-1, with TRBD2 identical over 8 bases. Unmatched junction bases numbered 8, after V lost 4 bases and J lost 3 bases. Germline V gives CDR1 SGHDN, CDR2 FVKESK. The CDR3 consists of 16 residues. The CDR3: CASSRLGLGDYNEQFF. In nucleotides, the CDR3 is TGTGCCAGCAGCCGACTGGGACTAGGGGACTACAATGAGCAGTTCTTC. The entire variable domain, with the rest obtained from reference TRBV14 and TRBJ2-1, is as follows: EAGVTQFPSHSVIEKGQTVTLRCDPISGHDNLYWYRRVMGKEIKFLLHFVKESKQDESGMPNNRFLAERTGGTYSTLKVQPAELEDSGVYFCASSRLGLGDYNEQFFGPGTRLTVL.